The clone carrying this TCR beta chain was seen just once. The data derive from a study of PD-1 blockade in classical Hodgkin lymphoma. Noted time point: cycle 4 day 1 (C4D1), after more than five weeks of nivolumab. All patients relapsed after autologous stem cell transplantation, and brentuximab vedotin exposure varied. Thawed PBMCs underwent magnetic negative selection to yield purified CD4+ T cells. J was trimmed by 1 base and V by 4 bases; bases with no gene match: 3. The CDR3 sequence is 16 residues long. Germline lookup yields CDR1 SGHRS and CDR2 YFSETQ. Libraries were prepared by immunoSEQ multiplex PCR; TCRdb keeps only in-frame clonotypes and omits some of them. The table includes 25,000 to 35,000 clones, 80% to 90% detected once.

The chain employs TRBV5-1 and TRBJ2-5; 14 positions agree with TRBD2. The sequencing here drew on CD4+ T cells from blood, taken before the fourth cycle of nivolumab. The source of this sequence is a human donor with classical Hodgkin lymphoma. The CDR3 coding sequence is TGCGCCAGCAGCCCCGGACTAGCGGGGGGCCAAGAGACCCAGTACTTC. Translating gives CASSPGLAGGQETQYF.